Presented here are 18 T cell receptor beta chains from one specimen sequenced in a study of blood T cell repertoires in COVID-19. Sequencing used immunoSEQ multiplex PCR; TCRdb keeps in-frame clones, though not all of them. This table holds approximately 150,000 clones, more than 75% found once. The sample comprised PBMCs or T cells enriched from blood (not recorded which). Receptors were obtained from a man aged 60 to 69 who had recovered from COVID-19.

V gene TRBV7-8 combines with J gene TRBJ2-7, with D perhaps TRBD1 (6 bases). Looked up from germline, CDR1 is SGHVS and CDR2 is FQNEAQ. V was cut by 2 bases and J by 4 bases, with 12 bases left in between. The CDR3 runs to 14 residues. The CDR3 spells CASSLRAGAYEQYF. CDR3 nucleotide sequence: TGTGCCAGCAGCTTAAGGGCAGGGGCTTACGAGCAGTACTTC.

Notes on this clone: One junction end does not reproduce the germline sequence, and a read error may be involved. The chain is built from TRBV18 and TRBJ1-2; D ambiguous. This CDR3 region has 13 residues. Germline CDR1 reads KGHSH; CDR2 reads LQKENI. The CDR3 spells CASSPRGDYGYTF. The CDR3 region has the DNA TGTGCCAGCTCCCCACGGGGAGACTATGGCTACACCTTC.

The V gene is TRBV30, the J gene TRBJ1-6, with 11 positions matching TRBD1. The CDR3 extends over 16 amino acids. The trim removed 0 bases at V and 6 bases at J, leaving 4 bases unmatched. Germline V gene lookup returns CDR1 GTSNPN and CDR2 SVGIG (reference sequence). CDR3 sequence: CAWSVPGTGGNSPLHF. CDR3 nucleotide sequence: TGTGCCTGGAGTGTTCCCGGGACAGGGGGTAATTCACCCCTCCACTTT. The full variable domain, completed using reference TRBV30 and TRBJ1-6, is SQTIHQWPATLVQPVGSPLSLECTVEGTSNPNLYWYRQAAGRGLQLLFYSVGIGQISSEVPQNLSASRPQDRQFILSSKKLLLSDSGFYLCAWSVPGTGGNSPLHFGNGTRLTVT.

V is TRBV12-3 or TRBV12-4 and J is TRBJ2-3; tentatively, D is TRBD1 (6 bases). Trimming shortened V by 7 bases and J by 6 bases, and 14 bases separated the two germline ends. CDR3 length equals 13 residues. Written as DNA, the CDR3 is TGTGCCAGCAAAAATACAGGGTCGGATACGCAGTATTTT. Protein sequence: CASKNTGSDTQYF.

As for this clone: Other DNA sequences within the sample encode an identical CDR3. The chain couples TRBV9 to TRBJ1-1, with 8 bases aligning to TRBD1. J was trimmed by 10 bases and V by 0 bases; bases with no gene match: 5. Germline loops: CDR1 SGDLS, CDR2 YYNGEE. The CDR3 runs to 13 residues. This CDR3 reads CASSVGQGAGAFF. CDR3 nucleotide sequence: TGTGCCAGCAGCGTAGGTCAGGGGGCTGGAGCTTTCTTT.

This chain uses TRBV6-5 with TRBJ1-5, with D uncertain. V shed 7 bases and J shed 3 bases, with 13 bases lying between them. Germline lookup yields CDR1 MNHEY and CDR2 SVGAGI. The CDR3 consists of 14 residues. The CDR3 sequence is CASNGTVPNQPQHF. For the CDR3, the DNA is TGTGCCAGCAATGGCACAGTACCCAATCAGCCCCAGCATTTT.

This clone was seen more than once but under ten times. The J gene is TRBJ1-4, the V gene TRBV2; 10 nucleotides line up with TRBD1. Trimming removed 1 base from V and 8 bases from J; junction bases left unmatched: 4. CDR3 length equals 15 residues. Looked up from germline, CDR1 is SNHLY and CDR2 is FYNNEI. CDR3 region: CASSEGQGAREKLFF. The CDR3, as DNA: TGTGCCAGCAGTGAAGGACAGGGGGCGAGGGAAAAACTGTTTTTT. The variable domain in full, with the rest retrieved from reference TRBV2 and TRBJ1-4, is EPEVTQTPSHQVTQMGQEVILRCVPISNHLYFYWYRQILGQKVEFLVSFYNNEISEKSEIFDDQFSVERPDGSNFTLKIRSTKLEDSAMYFCASSEGQGAREKLFFGSGTQLSVL.

There are a few counts of this clone. The rearrangement links TRBV27 to TRBJ1-6, with D tentatively TRBD1 (5 bases). CDR1 MNHEY and CDR2 SMNVEV come from the germline V gene (reference sequence). V was shortened by 6 bases and J by 14 bases, with 14 bases between the two germline ends. The CDR3 contains 12 residues. As DNA, the CDR3 is TGTGCCAGCAGCCCCAGGGCCTCCGCCCTCCACTTT. Translation gives CASSPRASALHF.

The V and J genes are TRBV19 and TRBJ2-5; possible D gene TRBD1, 6 bases. Per the germline V gene, CDR1 is LNHDA and CDR2 is SQIVND (reference sequence). The CDR3 runs to 14 residues. V lost 3 bases and J lost 1, with 9 bases in between. The CDR3 nucleotides are TGTGCCAGTAGTATGCAGGGGACCCAAGAGACCCAGTACTTC. Translated, it gives CASSMQGTQETQYF. Full variable domain (rest looked up from reference TRBV19 and TRBJ2-5): DGGITQSPKYLFRKEGQNVTLSCEQNLNHDAMYWYRQDPGQGLRLIYYSQIVNDFQKGDIAEGYSVSREKKESFPLTVTSAQKNPTAFYLCASSMQGTQETQYFGPGTRLLVL.

The CDR3, as DNA: TGTGCCAGCCTCTACCAGGGGGCCTCGAAGACCCAGTACTTC. This encodes CASLYQGASKTQYF. The rearrangement joins TRBV2 to TRBJ2-5; the match to TRBD1 covers 8 bases. The J segment lost 6 bases and the V segment lost 8 bases, leaving 11 bases of the junction unmatched. CDR3 length: 14 residues. The V gene's germline CDR1 is SNHLY and CDR2 FYNNEI.

The rearrangement links TRBV7-8 to TRBJ2-1, with a tentative D call TRBD2 (6 bases). The CDR3 runs 16 residues. Trimming removed 5 bases from V and 6 bases from J, with 20 bases in between. CDR1 and CDR2 from the germline V gene are SGHVS and FQNEAQ. The chain's CDR3 is CASSPIAAGIINEQFF. The CDR3, as DNA: TGTGCCAGCAGCCCGATAGCGGCGGGGATCATCAATGAGCAGTTCTTC.

This sequence joins TRBV27 and TRBJ2-7; TRBD1 is a possible D gene (6 bases). This CDR3 has 13 amino acids. Looked up from germline, CDR1 is MNHEY and CDR2 is SMNVEV (reference sequence). V lost 4 bases and J lost 3, with 10 bases in between. CDR3 DNA sequence: TGTGCCAGCAGTTCGGGACACTTCTACGAGCAGTACTTC. It translates to CASSSGHFYEQYF.

The rearrangement joins TRBV28 to TRBJ2-7, with 7 bases lining up with TRBD1. Trimming cost V 1 base and J 0 bases; bases outside gene matches: 3. Germline CDR1 MDHEN, CDR2 SYDVKM. CDR3 size: 15 residues. The CDR3 region is CASSLYPGGSYEQYF. The CDR3 DNA reads as TGTGCCAGCAGTTTATATCCAGGGGGCTCCTACGAGCAGTACTTC. Full variable domain (rest looked up from reference TRBV28 and TRBJ2-7): DVKVTQSSRYLVKRTGEKVFLECVQDMDHENMFWYRQDPGLGLRLIYFSYDVKMKEKGDIPEGYSVSREKKERFSLILESASTNQTSMYLCASSLYPGGSYEQYFGPGTRLTVT.

This chain joins TRBV29-1 and TRBJ2-7; tentative D call: TRBD1 (5 bases). The CDR3 extends over 11 amino acids. The germline V gene has CDR1 SQVTM and CDR2 ANQGSEA. V was trimmed by 7 bases and J by 2 bases, leaving 9 bases between them. Here the CDR3 DNA reads TGCAGCGGTCAGACAGCCTACGAGCAGTACTTC. It translates to CSGQTAYEQYF.

V usage is TRBV12-3 or TRBV12-4 and J usage is TRBJ1-1, with D perhaps matching TRBD1 (5 bases). Trimming stripped 3 bases from V and 7 bases from J, with 9 bases between. The CDR3 covers 12 residues. Here the CDR3 reads CASSFHRSEAFF. The CDR3 DNA sequence: TGTGCCAGCAGTTTCCACAGGAGTGAAGCTTTCTTT.

The chain has TRBV27 and TRBJ2-7; TRBD2 might be the D (5 bases). Germline values: CDR1 MNHEY, CDR2 SMNVEV (reference sequence). CDR3 length: 13 amino acids. Trimming pared 8 bases from V and 0 bases from J, leaving 11 bases between. Written as DNA, the CDR3 is TGTGCCAGCCGCCCGGGGAGCTCCTACGAGCAGTACTTC. Its protein is CASRPGSSYEQYF.

The chain uses TRBV19 and TRBJ1-6; D is ambiguous. Germline CDR1 LNHDA, CDR2 SQIVND (reference sequence). The CDR3 runs to 16 residues. Trimming shortened V by 2 bases and J by 0 bases, and 8 bases separated the two germline ends. CDR3 coding DNA: TGTGCCAGTAGTATATCTGGGCACTCCTATAATTCACCCCTCCACTTT. Encoded protein: CASSISGHSYNSPLHF.

This chain connects TRBV27 to TRBJ1-1; 7 bases are shared with TRBD1. Germline CDR1 is MNHEY and CDR2 is SMNVEV (reference sequence). After removal of 10 bases from V and 4 bases from J, the junction contained 9 bases not matched to a gene. The CDR3 sequence is 13 residues long. CDR3 sequence reads: CATKTGFVTEAFF. In DNA, the CDR3 is TGTGCCACCAAGACAGGGTTTGTCACTGAAGCTTTCTTT.